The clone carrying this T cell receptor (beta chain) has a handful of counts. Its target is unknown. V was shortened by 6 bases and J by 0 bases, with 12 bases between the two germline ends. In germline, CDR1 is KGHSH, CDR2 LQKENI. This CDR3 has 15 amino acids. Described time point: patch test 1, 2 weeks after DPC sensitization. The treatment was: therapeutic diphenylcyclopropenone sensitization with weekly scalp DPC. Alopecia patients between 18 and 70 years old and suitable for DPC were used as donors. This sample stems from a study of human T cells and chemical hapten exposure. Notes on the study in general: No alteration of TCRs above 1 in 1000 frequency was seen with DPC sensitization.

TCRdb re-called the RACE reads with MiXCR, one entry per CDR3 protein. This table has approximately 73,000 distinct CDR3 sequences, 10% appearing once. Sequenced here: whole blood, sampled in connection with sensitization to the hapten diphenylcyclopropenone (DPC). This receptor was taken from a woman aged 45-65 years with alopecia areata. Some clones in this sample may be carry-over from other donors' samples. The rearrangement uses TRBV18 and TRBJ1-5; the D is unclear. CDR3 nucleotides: TGTGCCAGCTCTCTGGACTGGAATAGCAATCAGCCCCAGCATTTT. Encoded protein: CASSLDWNSNQPQHF.